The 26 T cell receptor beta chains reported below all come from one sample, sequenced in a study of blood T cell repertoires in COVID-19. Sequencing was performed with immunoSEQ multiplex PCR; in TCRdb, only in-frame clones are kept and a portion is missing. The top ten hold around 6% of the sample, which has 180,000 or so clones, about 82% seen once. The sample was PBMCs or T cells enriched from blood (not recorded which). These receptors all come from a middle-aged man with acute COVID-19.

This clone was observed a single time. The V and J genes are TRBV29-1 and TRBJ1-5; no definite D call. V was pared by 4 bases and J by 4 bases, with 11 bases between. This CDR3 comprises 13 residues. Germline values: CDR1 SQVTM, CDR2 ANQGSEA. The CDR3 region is CSVAPGNNQPQHF. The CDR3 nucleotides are TGCAGCGTTGCACCGGGAAATAATCAGCCCCAGCATTTT.

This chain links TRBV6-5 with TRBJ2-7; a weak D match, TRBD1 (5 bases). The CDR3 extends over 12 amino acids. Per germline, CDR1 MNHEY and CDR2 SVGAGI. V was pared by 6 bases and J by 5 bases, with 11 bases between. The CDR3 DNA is TGTGCCAGCAGGGGGCGCGTACACGAGCAGTACTTC. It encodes CASRGRVHEQYF.

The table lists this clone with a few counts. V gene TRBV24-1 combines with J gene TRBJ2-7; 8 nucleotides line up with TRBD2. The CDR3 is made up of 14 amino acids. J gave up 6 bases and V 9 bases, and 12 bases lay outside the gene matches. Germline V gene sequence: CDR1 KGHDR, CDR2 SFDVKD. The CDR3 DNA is TGTGCCACCTCTAGGAGCGGGAGTTCTTCCGAGCAGTACTTC. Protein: CATSRSGSSSEQYF.

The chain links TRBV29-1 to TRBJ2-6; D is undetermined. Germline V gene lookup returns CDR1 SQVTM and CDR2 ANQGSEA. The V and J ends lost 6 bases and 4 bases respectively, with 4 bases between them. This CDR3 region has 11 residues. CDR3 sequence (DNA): TGCAGCGTCCGGGGGGCCAACGTCCTGACTTTC. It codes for CSVRGANVLTF.

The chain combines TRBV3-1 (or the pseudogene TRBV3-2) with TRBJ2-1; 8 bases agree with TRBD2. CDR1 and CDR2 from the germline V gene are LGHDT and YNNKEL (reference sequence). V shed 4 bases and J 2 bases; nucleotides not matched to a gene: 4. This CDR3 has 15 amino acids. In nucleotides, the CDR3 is TGTGCCAGCAGCCCACCGGGACTAGCCTACAATGAGCAGTTCTTC. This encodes CASSPPGLAYNEQFF.

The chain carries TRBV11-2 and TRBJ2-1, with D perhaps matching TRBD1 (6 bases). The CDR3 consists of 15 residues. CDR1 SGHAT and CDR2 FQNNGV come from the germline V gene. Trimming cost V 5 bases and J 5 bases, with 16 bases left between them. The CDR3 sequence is CASSPRTARDNEQFF. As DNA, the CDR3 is TGTGCCAGCAGCCCTAGGACAGCACGGGACAATGAGCAGTTCTTC. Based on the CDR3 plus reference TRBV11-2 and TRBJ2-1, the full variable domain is EAGVAQSPRYKIIEKRQSVAFWCNPISGHATLYWYQQILGQGPKLLIQFQNNGVVDDSQLPKDRFSAERLKGVDSTLKIQPAKLEDSAVYLCASSPRTARDNEQFFGPGTRLTVL.

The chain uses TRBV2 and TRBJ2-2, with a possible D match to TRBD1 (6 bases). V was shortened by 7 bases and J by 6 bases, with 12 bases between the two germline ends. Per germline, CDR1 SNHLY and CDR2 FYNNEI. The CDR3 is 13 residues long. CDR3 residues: CASTLGGAGELFF. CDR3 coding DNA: TGTGCCAGCACTCTAGGGGGTGCCGGGGAGCTGTTTTTT.

The CDR3 loop is CAWSGRPGTGIYEQYF. CDR3 DNA: TGTGCCTGGAGTGGACGCCCCGGGACAGGGATTTACGAGCAGTACTTC. This chain uses TRBV30 with TRBJ2-7, with 9 bases matching TRBD1. The CDR3 is 16 amino acids. Germline V gene sequence: CDR1 GTSNPN, CDR2 SVGIG (reference sequence). With 1 base clipped from V and 4 bases from J, the junction kept 11 bases outside the gene matches.

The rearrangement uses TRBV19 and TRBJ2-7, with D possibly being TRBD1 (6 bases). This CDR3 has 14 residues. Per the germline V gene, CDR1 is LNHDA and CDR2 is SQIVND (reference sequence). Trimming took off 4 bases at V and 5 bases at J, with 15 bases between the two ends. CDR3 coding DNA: TGTGCCAGTAGTACCCCCACAGGGCGCGACGAGCAGTACTTC. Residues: CASSTPTGRDEQYF.

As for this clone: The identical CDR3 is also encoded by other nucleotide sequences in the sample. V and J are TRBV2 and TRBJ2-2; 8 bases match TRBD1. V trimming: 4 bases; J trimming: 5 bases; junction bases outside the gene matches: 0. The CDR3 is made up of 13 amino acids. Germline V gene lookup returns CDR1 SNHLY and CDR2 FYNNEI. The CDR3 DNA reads TGTGCCAGCAGTGGACAGGGGACCGGGGAGCTGTTTTTT. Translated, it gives CASSGQGTGELFF. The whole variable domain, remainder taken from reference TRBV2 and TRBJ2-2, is EPEVTQTPSHQVTQMGQEVILRCVPISNHLYFYWYRQILGQKVEFLVSFYNNEISEKSEIFDDQFSVERPDGSNFTLKIRSTKLEDSAMYFCASSGQGTGELFFGEGSRLTVL.

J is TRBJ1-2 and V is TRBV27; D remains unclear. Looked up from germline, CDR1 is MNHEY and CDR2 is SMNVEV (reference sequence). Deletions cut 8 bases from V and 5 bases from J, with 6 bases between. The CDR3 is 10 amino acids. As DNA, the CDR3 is TGTGCCAGCGACAAGTATGGCTACACCTTC. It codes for CASDKYGYTF.

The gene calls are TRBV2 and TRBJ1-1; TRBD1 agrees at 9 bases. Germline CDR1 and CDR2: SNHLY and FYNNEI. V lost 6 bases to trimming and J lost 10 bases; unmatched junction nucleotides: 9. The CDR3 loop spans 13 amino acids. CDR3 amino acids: CASRLTGGGRAFF. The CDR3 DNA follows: TGTGCCAGCAGACTAACAGGGGGCGGTCGAGCTTTCTTT.

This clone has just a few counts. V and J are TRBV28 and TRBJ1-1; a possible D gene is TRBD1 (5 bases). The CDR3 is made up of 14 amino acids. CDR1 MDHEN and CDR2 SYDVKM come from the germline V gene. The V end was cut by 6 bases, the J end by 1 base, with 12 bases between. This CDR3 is CASRVWGENTEAFF. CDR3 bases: TGTGCCAGCAGAGTATGGGGGGAGAACACTGAAGCTTTCTTT.

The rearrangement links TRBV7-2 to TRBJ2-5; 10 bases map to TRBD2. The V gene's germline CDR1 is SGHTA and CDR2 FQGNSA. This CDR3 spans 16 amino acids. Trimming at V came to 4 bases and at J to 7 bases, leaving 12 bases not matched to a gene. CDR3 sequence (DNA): TGTGCCAGCAGCTCCGCTGTACTAGCGGGGTGGGGGACCCAGTACTTC. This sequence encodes CASSSAVLAGWGTQYF.

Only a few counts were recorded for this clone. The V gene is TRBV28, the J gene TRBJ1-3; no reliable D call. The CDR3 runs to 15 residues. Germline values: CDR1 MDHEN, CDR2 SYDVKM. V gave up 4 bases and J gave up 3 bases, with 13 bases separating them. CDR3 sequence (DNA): TGTGCCAGCAGTTCAAACAGCTATATTGGAAACACCATATATTTT. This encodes CASSSNSYIGNTIYF. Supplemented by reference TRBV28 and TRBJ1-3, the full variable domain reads DVKVTQSSRYLVKRTGEKVFLECVQDMDHENMFWYRQDPGLGLRLIYFSYDVKMKEKGDIPEGYSVSREKKERFSLILESASTNQTSMYLCASSSNSYIGNTIYFGEGSWLTVV.

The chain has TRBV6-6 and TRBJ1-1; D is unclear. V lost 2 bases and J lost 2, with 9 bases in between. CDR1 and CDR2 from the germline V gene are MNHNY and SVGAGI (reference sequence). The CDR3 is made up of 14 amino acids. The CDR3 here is CASSYGEGNTEAFF. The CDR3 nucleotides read TGTGCCAGCAGTTACGGGGAGGGTAACACTGAAGCTTTCTTT.

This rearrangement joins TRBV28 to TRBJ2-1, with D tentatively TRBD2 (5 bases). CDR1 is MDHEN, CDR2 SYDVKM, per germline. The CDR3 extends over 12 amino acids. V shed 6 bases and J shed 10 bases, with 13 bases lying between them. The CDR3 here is CASRPQTTEQFF. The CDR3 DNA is TGTGCCAGCAGACCACAGACTACCGAGCAGTTCTTC.

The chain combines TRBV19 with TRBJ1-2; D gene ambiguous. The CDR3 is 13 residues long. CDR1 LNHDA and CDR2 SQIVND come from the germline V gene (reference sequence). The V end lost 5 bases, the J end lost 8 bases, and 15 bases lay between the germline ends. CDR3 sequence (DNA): TGTGCCAGTAGTCCTGGACTGAAAGCCGGCTACACCTTC. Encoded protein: CASSPGLKAGYTF.

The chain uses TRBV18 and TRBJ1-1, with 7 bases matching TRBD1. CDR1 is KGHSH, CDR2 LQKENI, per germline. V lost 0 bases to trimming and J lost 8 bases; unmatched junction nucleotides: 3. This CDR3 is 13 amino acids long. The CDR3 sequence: CASSPPDRLEAFF. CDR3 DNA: TGTGCCAGCTCACCACCGGACAGGCTCGAAGCTTTCTTT.

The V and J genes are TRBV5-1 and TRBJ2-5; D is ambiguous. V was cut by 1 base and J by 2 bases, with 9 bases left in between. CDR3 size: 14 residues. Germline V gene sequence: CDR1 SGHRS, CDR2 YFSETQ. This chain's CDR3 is CASSLFTEQETQYF. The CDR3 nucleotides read TGCGCCAGCAGCTTGTTCACAGAGCAAGAGACCCAGTACTTC.

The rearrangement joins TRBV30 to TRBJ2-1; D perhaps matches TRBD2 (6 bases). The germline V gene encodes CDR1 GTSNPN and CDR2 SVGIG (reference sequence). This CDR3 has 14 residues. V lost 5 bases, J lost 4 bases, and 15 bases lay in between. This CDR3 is CAWVAGSLYNEQFF. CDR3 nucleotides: TGTGCCTGGGTGGCCGGGAGCCTATACAATGAGCAGTTCTTC.

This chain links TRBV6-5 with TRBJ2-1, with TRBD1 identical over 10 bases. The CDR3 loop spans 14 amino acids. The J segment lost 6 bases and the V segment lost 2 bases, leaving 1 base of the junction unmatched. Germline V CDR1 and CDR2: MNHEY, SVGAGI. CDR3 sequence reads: CASSYRTGGNEQFF. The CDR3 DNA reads TGTGCCAGCAGTTACAGGACAGGGGGCAATGAGCAGTTCTTC.

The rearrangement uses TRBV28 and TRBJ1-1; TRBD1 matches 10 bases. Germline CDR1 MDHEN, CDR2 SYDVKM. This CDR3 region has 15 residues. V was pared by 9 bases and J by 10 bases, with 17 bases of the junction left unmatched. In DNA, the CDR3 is TGTGCCAGTCTCCCCCCTTCGACAGGGGGCGCGGGAGCTTTCTTT. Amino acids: CASLPPSTGGAGAFF.

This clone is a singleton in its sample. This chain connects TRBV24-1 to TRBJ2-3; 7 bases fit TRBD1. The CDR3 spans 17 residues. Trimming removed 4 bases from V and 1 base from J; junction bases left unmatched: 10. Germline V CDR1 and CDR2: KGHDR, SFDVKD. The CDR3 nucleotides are TGTGCCACCAGTGAGCCCCGACAGGGATCGGGCACAGATACGCAGTATTTT. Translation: CATSEPRQGSGTDTQYF.

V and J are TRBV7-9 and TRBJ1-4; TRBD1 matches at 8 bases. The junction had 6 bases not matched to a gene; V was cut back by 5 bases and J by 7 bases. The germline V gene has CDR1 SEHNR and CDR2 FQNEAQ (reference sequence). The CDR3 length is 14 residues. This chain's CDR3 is CASSRTGRSEKLFF. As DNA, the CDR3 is TGTGCCAGCAGCCGGACAGGGCGTAGTGAAAAACTGTTTTTT.

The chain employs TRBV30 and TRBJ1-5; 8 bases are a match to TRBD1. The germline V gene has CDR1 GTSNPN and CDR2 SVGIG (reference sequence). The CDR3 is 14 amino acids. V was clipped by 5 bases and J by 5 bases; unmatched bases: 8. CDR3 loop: CAWGRGQGDQPQHF. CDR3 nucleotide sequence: TGTGCCTGGGGCCGCGGACAGGGAGATCAGCCCCAGCATTTT.